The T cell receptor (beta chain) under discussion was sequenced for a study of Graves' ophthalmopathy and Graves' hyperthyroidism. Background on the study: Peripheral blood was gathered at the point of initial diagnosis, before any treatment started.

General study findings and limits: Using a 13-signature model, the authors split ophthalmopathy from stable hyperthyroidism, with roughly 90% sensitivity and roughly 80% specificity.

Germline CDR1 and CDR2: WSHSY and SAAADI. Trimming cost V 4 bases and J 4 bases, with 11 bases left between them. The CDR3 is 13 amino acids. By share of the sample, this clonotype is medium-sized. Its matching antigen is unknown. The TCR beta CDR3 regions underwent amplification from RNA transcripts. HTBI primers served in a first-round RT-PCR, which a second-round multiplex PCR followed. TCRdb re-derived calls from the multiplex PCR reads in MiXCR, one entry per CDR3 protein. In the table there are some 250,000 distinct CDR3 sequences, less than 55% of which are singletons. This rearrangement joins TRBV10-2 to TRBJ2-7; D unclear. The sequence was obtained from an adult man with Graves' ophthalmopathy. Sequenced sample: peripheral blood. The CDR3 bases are TGCGCCAGCAGTGTTTTGGGTCGATACGAGCAGTACTTC. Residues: CASSVLGRYEQYF.